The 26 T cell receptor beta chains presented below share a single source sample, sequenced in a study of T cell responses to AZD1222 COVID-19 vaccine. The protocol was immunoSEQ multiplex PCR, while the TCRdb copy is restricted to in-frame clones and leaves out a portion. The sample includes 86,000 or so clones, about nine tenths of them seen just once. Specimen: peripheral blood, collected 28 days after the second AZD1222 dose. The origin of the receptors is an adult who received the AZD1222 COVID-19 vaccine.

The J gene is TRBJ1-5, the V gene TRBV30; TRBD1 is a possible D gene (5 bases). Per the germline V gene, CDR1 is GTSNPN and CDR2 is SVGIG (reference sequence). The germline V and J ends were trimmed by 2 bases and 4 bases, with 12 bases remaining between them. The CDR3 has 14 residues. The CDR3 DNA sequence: TGTGCCTGGAGTAAAGCCAGGGTGAATCAGCCCCAGCATTTT. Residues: CAWSKARVNQPQHF. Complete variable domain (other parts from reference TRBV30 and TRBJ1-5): SQTIHQWPATLVQPVGSPLSLECTVEGTSNPNLYWYRQAAGRGLQLLFYSVGIGQISSEVPQNLSASRPQDRQFILSSKKLLLSDSGFYLCAWSKARVNQPQHFGDGTRLSIL.

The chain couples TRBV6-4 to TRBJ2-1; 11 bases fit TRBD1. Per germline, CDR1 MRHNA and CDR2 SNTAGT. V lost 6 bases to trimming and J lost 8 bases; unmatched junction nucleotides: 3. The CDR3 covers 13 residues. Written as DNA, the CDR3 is TGTGCCAGCAGCAGGGACAGGGGGTATGAGCAGTTCTTC. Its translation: CASSRDRGYEQFF.

The CDR3 DNA is TGCGCCAGCAGCTTCGGGACAGGGATTATTGGATCACCCCTCCACTTT. Translated: CASSFGTGIIGSPLHF. The genes are TRBV5-1 and TRBJ1-6, with 9 bases matching TRBD1. V was pared by 2 bases and J by 10 bases, with 10 bases of the junction left unmatched. CDR3 length: 16 residues. Per the germline V gene, CDR1 is SGHRS and CDR2 is YFSETQ.

The CDR3 is CASRRRGAQPQHF. CDR3 nucleotide sequence: TGTGCCAGCAGACGAAGAGGGGCCCAGCCCCAGCATTTT. V is TRBV12-3 or TRBV12-4 and J is TRBJ1-5; possible D gene TRBD1, 5 bases. This CDR3 is 13 amino acids long. The V and J ends lost 6 bases and 7 bases respectively, with 13 bases between them.

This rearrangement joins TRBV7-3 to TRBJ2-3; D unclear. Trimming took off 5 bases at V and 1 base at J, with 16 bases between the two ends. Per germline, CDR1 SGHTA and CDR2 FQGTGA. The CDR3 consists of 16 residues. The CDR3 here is CASSLNPLSGTDTQYF. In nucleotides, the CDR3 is TGTGCCAGCAGCCTCAACCCCCTCAGTGGCACAGATACGCAGTATTTT.

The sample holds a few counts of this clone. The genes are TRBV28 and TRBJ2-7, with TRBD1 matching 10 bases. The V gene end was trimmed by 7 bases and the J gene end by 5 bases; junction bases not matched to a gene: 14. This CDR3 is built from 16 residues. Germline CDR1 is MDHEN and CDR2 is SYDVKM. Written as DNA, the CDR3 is TGTGCCAGCACCCTCACCACGGGACAGGGGATCAACGAGCAGTACTTC. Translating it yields CASTLTTGQGINEQYF.

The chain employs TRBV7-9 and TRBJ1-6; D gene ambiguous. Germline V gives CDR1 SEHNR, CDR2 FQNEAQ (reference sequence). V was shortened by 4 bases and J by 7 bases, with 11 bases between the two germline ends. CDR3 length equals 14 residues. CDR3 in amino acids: CASSSYGNNSPLHF. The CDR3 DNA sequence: TGTGCCAGCAGCTCCTACGGAAACAATTCACCCCTCCACTTT.

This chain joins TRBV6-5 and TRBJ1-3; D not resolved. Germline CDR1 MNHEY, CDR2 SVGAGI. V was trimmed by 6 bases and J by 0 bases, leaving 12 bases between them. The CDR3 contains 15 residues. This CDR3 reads CASSSDGSSGNTIYF. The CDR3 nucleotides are TGTGCCAGCAGCTCGGACGGGTCCTCTGGAAACACCATATATTTT.

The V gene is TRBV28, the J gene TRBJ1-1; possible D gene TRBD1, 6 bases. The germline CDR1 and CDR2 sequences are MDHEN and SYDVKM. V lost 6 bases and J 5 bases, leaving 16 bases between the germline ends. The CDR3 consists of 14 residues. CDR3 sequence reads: CASRTGGAGTEAFF. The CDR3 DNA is TGTGCCAGCAGGACTGGGGGGGCAGGAACTGAAGCTTTCTTT.

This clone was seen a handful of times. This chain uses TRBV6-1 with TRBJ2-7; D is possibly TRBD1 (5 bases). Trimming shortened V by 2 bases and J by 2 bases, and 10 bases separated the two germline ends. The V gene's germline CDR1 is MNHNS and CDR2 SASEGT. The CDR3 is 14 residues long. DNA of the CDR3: TGTGCCAGCAGTGAATACAGGACACCCTACGAGCAGTACTTC. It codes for CASSEYRTPYEQYF.

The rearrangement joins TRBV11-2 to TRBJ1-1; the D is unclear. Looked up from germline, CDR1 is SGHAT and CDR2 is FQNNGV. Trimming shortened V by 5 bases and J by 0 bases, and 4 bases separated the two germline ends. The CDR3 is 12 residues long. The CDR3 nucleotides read TGTGCCAGCAGCCTTTTGAACACTGAAGCTTTCTTT. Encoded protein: CASSLLNTEAFF.

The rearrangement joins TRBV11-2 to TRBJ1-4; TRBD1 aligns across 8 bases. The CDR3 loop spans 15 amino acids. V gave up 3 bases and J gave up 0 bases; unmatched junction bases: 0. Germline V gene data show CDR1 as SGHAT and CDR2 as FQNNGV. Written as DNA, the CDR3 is TGTGCCAGCAGCTTGGACAGGGCAACTAATGAAAAACTGTTTTTT. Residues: CASSLDRATNEKLFF.

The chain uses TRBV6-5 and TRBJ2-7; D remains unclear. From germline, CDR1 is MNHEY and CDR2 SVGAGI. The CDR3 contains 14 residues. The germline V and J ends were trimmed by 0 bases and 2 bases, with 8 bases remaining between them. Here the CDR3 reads CASSYSAGTYEQYF. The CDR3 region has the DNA TGTGCCAGCAGTTACTCCGCAGGAACCTACGAGCAGTACTTC.

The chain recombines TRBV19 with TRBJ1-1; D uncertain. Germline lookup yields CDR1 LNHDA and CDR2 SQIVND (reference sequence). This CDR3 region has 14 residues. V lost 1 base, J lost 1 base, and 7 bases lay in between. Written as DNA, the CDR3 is TGTGCCAGTAGTATAGCCAGGAAGAACACTGAAGCTTTCTTT. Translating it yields CASSIARKNTEAFF.

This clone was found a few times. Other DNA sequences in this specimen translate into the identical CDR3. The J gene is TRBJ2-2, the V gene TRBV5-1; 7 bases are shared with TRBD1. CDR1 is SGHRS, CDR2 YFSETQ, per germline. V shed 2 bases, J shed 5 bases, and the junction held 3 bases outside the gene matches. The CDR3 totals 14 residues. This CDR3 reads CASSFQGDTGELFF. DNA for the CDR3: TGCGCCAGCAGCTTTCAGGGGGATACCGGGGAGCTGTTTTTT.

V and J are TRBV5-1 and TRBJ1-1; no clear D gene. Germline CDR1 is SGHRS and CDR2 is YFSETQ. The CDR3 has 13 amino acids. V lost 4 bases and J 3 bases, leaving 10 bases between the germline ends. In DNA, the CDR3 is TGCGCCAGCAGCCTACAAGGTGACACTGAAGCTTTCTTT. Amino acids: CASSLQGDTEAFF. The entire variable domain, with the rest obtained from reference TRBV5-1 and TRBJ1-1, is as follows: KAGVTQTPRYLIKTRGQQVTLSCSPISGHRSVSWYQQTPGQGLQFLFEYFSETQRNKGNFPGRFSGRQFSNSRSEMNVSTLELGDSALYLCASSLQGDTEAFFGQGTRLTVV.

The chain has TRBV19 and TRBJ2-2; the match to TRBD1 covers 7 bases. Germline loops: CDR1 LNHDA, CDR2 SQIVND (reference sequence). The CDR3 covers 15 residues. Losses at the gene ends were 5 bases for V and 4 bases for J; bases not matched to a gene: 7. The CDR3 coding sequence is TGTGCCAGTAGTGTGACAGGGTCGGTCACCGGGGAGCTGTTTTTT. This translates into CASSVTGSVTGELFF.

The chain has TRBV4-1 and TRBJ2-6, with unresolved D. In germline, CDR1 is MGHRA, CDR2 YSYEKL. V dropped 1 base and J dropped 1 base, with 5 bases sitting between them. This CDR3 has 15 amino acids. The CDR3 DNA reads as TGCGCCAGCAGCCAAGTGGCGTCTGGGGCCAACGTCCTGACTTTC. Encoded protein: CASSQVASGANVLTF.

The CDR3 here is CASSLGPGTGGWGYTF. CDR3 sequence (DNA): TGCGCCAGCAGCCTTGGTCCCGGGACAGGGGGCTGGGGCTACACCTTC. V gene TRBV5-1 combines with J gene TRBJ1-2, with TRBD1 identical over 12 bases. The junction had 12 bases not matched to a gene; V was cut back by 4 bases and J by 8 bases. This CDR3 is built from 16 residues. CDR1 and CDR2 (germline): SGHRS, YFSETQ.

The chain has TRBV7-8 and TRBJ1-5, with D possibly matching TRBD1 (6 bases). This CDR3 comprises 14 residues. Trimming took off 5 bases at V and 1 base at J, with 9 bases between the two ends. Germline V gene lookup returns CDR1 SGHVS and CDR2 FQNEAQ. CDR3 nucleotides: TGTGCCAGCAGCCAAGACAGGAGCAATCAGCCCCAGCATTTT. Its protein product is CASSQDRSNQPQHF.

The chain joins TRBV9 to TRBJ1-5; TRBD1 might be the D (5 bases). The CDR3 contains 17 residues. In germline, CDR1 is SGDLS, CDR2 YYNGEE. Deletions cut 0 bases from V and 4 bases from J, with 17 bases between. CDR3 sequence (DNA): TGTGCCAGCAGCGTAGAAGGGCGGGACGCTGTAAATCAGCCCCAGCATTTT. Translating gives CASSVEGRDAVNQPQHF.

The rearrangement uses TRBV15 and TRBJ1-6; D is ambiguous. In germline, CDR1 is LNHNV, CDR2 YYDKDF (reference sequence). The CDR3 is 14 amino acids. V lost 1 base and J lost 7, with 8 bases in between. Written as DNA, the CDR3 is TGTGCCACCAGCAGAGTTTCAGGCAATTCACCCCTCCACTTT. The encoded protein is CATSRVSGNSPLHF.

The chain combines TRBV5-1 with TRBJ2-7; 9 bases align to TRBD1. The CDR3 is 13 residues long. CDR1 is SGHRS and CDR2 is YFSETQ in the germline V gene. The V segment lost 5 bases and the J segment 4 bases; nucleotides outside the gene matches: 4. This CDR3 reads CASSGTGNYEQYF. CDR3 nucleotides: TGCGCCAGCAGTGGGACAGGGAATTACGAGCAGTACTTC.

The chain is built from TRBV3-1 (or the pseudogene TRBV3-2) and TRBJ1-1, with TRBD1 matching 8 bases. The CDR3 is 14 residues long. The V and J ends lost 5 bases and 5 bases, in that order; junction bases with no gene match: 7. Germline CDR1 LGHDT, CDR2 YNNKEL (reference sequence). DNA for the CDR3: TGTGCCAGCAGCACCGGACAGGGTATGACTGAAGCTTTCTTT. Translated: CASSTGQGMTEAFF.

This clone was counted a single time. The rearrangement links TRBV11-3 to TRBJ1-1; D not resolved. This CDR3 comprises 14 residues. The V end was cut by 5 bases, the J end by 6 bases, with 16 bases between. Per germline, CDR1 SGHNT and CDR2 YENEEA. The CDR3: CASSPGHSAAEAFF. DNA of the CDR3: TGTGCCAGCAGCCCAGGCCACTCAGCCGCTGAAGCTTTCTTT.

The CDR3 reads CASSILRGGRYTEAFF. The DNA for the CDR3 is TGTGCCAGCAGCATCCTGAGGGGGGGACGCTACACTGAAGCTTTCTTT. J is TRBJ1-1 and V is TRBV11-2; possible D gene TRBD1, 6 bases. Trimming pared 5 bases from V and 3 bases from J, leaving 19 bases between. The germline V gene encodes CDR1 SGHAT and CDR2 FQNNGV. This CDR3 has 16 amino acids.